This TCR beta chain was observed in a study of beta chain features in type 1 diabetes. Using CD45RO/CCR7/CD25/CD127/CD95/CD27, CD4+ naive, central memory, regulatory and stem cell-like memory cells were sorted. Purity exceeded 98% in all sorted populations. This clone was counted between two and nine times. The antigen is not known. Study-wide results and limits: The study found fewer insertions and more deletions at VDJ junctions in type 1 diabetes patients. Patients with Type 1 diabetes showed moderately but significantly shorter TCRB CDR3s in all four CD4+ subsets.

Since all of the isolated RNA was reverse transcribed, expressed TCRB transcripts were what got sequenced. Repertoires were generated with immunoSEQ multiplex PCR, while TCRdb's copy carries only in-frame clones and drops some. Of about 240,000 clones detected, 27% appear once; the ten largest clones hold roughly 4.1%. This receptor was identified in a man under 40 in good health. Specimen: central memory CD4+ T cells from blood.

The CDR3 protein is CASSLGAGPYNEQFF. The CDR3 DNA reads as TGCGCCAGCAGCTTGGGGGCGGGACCCTACAATGAGCAGTTCTTC. The chain links TRBV5-1 to TRBJ2-1; a weak D match, TRBD2 (6 bases). Germline CDR1 is SGHRS and CDR2 is YFSETQ. The CDR3 is 15 amino acids. The V end was cut by 0 bases, the J end by 2 bases, with 9 bases between.